The sequence of this TCR delta chain was determined in a study of γδ T cells in repeated Plasmodium falciparum infection. The CDR3 loop spans 11 amino acids. TCRdb re-identified clones in the multiplex PCR reads via CATT. The sample includes roughly 93,000 delta-chain clones, roughly 1.4% seen only once; the top ten take around 8.3%. As to this clone: Its antigen is as yet unknown.

Gammadelta T cells were flow-sorted from PBMC into Vgamma9/Vdelta2+ and Vdelta2-negative populations for bulk analysis. Whole-study findings and limits: Over time and infection, Vgamma9/Vdelta2+ repertoires remained highly stable and polyclonal. Malian children's Vdelta2-negative repertoires appeared more expanded and less diverse than Australians'.

The sequencing input was gamma-delta T cells from blood. The V gene remains uncalled, whereas the J gene is TRDJ1. The sequence came from a pool of human donors (malaria-infected and uninfected, not separated). CDR3: CAGRNADKLIF. Written as DNA, the CDR3 is TGCGCGGGGAGGAACGCCGATAAACTCATCTTT.